The sequence of this T cell receptor (beta chain) was determined in a study of blood T cell repertoires in COVID-19. Study-level information: Sites in the United States, Italy and Spain provided acute and convalescent COVID-19 samples. The cDNA or gDNA used as material had been derived from T cells, B-cell-depleted T cells, or PBMCs.

This CDR3 is 15 amino acids long. CDR1 and CDR2 from the germline V gene are LNHDA and SQIVND (reference sequence). With 5 bases clipped from V and 3 bases from J, the junction kept 4 bases outside the gene matches. Original analysis: Cell counts per sample came from amplifying reference gene primers. Generated by immunoSEQ multiplex PCR, the TCRdb table keeps only in-frame clones and is missing some. V, J and clone size reflect that table, while D and trimming were determined from the DNA. The data hold 270,000 or so clones, with roughly 88% observed a single time. The material sequenced was peripheral blood. This sequence originates from a woman aged 25 to 39 with active or convalescent COVID-19. The chain links TRBV19 to TRBJ1-4; TRBD1 aligns across 9 bases. Here the CDR3 reads CASSWGTGPNEKLFF. In nucleotides, the CDR3 is TGTGCCAGTAGTTGGGGGACAGGGCCTAATGAAAAACTGTTTTTT. Complete variable domain (other parts from reference TRBV19 and TRBJ1-4): DGGITQSPKYLFRKEGQNVTLSCEQNLNHDAMYWYRQDPGQGLRLIYYSQIVNDFQKGDIAEGYSVSREKKESFPLTVTSAQKNPTAFYLCASSWGTGPNEKLFFGSGTQLSVL.